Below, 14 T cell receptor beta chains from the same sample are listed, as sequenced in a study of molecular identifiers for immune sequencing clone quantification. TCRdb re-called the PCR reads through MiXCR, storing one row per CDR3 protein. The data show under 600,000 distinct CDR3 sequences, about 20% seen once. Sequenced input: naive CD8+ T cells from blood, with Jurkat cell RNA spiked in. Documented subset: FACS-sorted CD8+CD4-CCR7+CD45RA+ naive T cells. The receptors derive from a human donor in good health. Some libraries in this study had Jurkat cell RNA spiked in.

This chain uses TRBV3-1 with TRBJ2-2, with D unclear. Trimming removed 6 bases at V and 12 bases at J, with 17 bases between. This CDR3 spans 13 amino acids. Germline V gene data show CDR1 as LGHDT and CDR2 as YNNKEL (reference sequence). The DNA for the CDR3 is TGTGCCAGCAGAGACATTTCGACGCCCCAGCTGTTTTTT. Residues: CASRDISTPQLFF.

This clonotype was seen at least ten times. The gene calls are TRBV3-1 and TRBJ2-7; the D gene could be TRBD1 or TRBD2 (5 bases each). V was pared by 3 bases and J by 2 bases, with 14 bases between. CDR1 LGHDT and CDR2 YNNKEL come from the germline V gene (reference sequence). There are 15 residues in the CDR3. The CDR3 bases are TGTGCCAGCAGCCAGACCCGGGGCGCCACCTACGAGCAGTACTTC. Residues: CASSQTRGATYEQYF.

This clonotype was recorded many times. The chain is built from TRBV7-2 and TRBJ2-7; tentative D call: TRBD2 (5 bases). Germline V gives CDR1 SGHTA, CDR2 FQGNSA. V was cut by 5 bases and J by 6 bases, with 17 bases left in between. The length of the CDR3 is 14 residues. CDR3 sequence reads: CASSLSGGPTEQYF. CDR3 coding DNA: TGTGCCAGCAGCCTAAGTGGAGGACCGACCGAGCAGTACTTC.

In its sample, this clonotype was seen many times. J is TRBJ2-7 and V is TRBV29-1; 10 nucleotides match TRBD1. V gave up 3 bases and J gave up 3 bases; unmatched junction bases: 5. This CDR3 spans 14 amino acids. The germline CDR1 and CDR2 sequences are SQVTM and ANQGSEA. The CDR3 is CSVEARTGGYEQYF. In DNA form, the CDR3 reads TGCAGCGTTGAGGCCCGGACAGGGGGCTACGAGCAGTACTTC.

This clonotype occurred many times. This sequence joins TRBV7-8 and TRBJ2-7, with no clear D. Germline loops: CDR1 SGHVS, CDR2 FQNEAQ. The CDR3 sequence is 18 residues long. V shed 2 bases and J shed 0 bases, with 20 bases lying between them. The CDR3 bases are TGTGCCAGCAGCTTATCCCTTGATGGGGTAGTCCTCTCCTACGAGCAGTACTTC. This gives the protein CASSLSLDGVVLSYEQYF.

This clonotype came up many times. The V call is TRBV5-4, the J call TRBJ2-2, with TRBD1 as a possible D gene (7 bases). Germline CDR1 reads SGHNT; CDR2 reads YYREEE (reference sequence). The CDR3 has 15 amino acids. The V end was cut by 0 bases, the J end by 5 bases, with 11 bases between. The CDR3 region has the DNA TGTGCCAGCAGCTTGGCACAGGGGAGGACCGGGGAGCTGTTTTTT. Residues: CASSLAQGRTGELFF.

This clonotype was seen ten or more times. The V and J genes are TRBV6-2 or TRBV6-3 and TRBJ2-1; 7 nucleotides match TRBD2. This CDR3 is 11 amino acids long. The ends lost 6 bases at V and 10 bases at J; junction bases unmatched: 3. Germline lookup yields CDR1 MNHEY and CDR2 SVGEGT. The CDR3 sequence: CASSYSGEQFF. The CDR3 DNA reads TGTGCCAGCAGCTATAGCGGGGAGCAGTTCTTC.

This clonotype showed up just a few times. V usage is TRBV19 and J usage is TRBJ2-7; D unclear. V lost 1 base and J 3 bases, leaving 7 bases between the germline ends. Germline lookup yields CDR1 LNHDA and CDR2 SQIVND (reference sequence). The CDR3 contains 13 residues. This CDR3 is CASSIGPDYEQYF. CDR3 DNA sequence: TGTGCCAGTAGTATAGGTCCGGACTACGAGCAGTACTTC.

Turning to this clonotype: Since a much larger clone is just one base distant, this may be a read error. CDR3: CSARWSAGHEQYF. CDR3 coding DNA: TGCAGTGCTAGATGGTCAGCGGGACACGAGCAGTACTTC. The chain recombines TRBV20-1 with TRBJ2-7; 7 positions match TRBD2. This CDR3 contains 13 residues. With 2 bases clipped from V and 5 bases from J, the junction kept 6 bases outside the gene matches. Looked up from germline, CDR1 is DFQATT and CDR2 is SNEGSKA (reference sequence).

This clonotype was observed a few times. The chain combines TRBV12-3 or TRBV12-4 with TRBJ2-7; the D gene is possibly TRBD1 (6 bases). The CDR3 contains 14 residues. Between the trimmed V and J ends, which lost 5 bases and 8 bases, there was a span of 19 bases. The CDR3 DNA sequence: TGTGCCAGCAGTCACGGACAGCTTTTTGAGAAGCAGTACTTC. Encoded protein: CASSHGQLFEKQYF.

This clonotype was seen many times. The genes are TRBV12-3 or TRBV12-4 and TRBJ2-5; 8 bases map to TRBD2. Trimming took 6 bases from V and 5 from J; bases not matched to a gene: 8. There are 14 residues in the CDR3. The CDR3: CASSRTGGSETQYF. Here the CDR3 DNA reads TGTGCCAGCAGCCGCACGGGAGGGTCGGAGACCCAGTACTTC.

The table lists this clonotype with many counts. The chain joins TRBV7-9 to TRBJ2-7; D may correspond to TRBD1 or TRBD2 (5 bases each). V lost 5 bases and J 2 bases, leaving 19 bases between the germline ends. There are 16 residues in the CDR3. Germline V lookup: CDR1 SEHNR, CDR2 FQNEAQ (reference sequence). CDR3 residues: CASSQAPSRAPYEQYF. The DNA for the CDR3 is TGTGCCAGCAGCCAGGCCCCTAGCAGGGCTCCCTACGAGCAGTACTTC.

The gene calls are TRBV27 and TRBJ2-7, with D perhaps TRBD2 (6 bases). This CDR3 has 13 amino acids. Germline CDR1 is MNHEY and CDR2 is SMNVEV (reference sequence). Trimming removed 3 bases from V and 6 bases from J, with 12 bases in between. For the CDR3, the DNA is TGTGCCAGCAGTTTGACTAGGTGGGGCGAGCAGTACTTC. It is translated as CASSLTRWGEQYF.

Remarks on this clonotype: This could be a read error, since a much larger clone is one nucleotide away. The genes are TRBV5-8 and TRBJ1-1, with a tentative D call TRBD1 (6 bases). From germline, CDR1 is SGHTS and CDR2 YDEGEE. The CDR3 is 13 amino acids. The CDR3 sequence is CASTGGVNTEAFF. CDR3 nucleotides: TGCGCCAGCACCGGGGGCGTTAACACTGAAGCTTTCTTT. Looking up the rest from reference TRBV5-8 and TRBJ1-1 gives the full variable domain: EAGVTQSPTHLIKTRGQQATLRCSPISGHTSVYWYQQALGLGLQFLLWYDEGEERNRGNFPPRFSGRQFPNYSSELNVNALELEDSALYLCASTGGVNTEAFFGQGTRLTVV.